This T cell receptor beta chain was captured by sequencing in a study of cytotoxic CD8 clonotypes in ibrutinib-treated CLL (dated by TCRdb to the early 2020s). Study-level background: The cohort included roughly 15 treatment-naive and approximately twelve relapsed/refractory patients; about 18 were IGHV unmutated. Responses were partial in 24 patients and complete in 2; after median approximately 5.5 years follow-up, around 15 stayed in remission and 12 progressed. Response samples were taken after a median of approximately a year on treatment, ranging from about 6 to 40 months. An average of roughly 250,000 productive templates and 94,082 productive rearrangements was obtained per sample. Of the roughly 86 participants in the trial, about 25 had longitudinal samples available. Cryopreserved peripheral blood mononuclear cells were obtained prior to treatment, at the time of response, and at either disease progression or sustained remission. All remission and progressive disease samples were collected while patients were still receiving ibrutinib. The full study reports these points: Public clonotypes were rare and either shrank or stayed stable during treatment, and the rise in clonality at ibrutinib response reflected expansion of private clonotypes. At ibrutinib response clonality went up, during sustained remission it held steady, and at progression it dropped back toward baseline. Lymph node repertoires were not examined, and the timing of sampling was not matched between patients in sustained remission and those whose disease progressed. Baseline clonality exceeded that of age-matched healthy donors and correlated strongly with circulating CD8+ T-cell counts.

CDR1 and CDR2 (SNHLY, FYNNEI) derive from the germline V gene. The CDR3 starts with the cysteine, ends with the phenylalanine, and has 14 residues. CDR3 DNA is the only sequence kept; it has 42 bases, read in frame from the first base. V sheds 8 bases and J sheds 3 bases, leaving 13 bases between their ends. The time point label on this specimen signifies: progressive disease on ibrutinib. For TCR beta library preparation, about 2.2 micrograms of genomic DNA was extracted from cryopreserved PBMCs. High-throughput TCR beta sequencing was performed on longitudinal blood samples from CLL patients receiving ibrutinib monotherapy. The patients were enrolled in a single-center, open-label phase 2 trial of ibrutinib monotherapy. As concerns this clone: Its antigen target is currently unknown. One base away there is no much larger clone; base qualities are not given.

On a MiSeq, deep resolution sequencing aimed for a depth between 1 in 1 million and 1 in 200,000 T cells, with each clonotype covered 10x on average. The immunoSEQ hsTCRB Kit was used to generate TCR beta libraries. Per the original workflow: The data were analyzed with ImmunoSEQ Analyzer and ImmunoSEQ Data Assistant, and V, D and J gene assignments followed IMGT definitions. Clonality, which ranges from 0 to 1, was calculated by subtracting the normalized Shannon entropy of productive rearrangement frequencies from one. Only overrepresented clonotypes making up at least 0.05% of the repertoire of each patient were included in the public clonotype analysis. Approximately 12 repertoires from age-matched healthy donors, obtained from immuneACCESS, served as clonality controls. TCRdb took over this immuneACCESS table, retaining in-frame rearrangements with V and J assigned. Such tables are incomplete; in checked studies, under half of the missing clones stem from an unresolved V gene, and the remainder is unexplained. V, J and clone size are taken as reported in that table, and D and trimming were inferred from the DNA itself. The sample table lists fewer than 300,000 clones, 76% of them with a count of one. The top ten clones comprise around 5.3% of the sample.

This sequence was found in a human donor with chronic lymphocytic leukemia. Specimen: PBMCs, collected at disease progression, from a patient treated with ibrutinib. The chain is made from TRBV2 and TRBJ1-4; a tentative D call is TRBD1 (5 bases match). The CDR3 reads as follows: CASRWGTANEKLFF. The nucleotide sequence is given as TGTGCCAGCCGCTGGGGGACGGCTAATGAAAAACTGTTTTTT. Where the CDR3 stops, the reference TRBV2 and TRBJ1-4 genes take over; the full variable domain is EPEVTQTPSHQVTQMGQEVILRCVPISNHLYFYWYRQILGQKVEFLVSFYNNEISEKSEIFDDQFSVERPDGSNFTLKIRSTKLEDSAMYFCASRWGTANEKLFFGSGTQLSVL.